This TCR beta chain was found in a study of blood T cell repertoires in COVID-19. Across the study: The United States, Italy and Spain were the sources of the acute and convalescent COVID-19 samples. PBMCs, B-cell-depleted T cells, or T cells were the source of the cDNA or gDNA that made up the material.

Produced via immunoSEQ multiplex PCR; TCRdb's table is partial and in-frame only. This repertoire shows more than 250,000 clones, around 87% found once; its top ten account for 5.3%. From germline, CDR1 is SGHAT and CDR2 FQNNGV. The CDR3 extends over 15 amino acids. The germline V and J ends were trimmed by 5 bases and 2 bases, with 13 bases remaining between them. Cohort assignment relied on participant-reported clinical history. The sample consisted of PBMCs or T cells enriched from blood (not recorded which). The gene calls are TRBV11-2 and TRBJ2-1; D is possibly TRBD2 (5 bases). This TCR derives from a woman in her 30s who had recovered from COVID-19. In DNA form, the CDR3 reads TGTGCCAGCAGCACCGGAGCGGTAACCTACAATGAGCAGTTCTTC. This codes for CASSTGAVTYNEQFF.